The T cell receptor (beta chain) described here comes from a study of blood T cells in healthy people across ages. Comments on this clonotype: As yet, its antigen is unknown.

The authors ran a second PCR of 7 to 11 cycles using a sample-barcoded 5' primer and a J-beta primer mix. MiXCR, applied by TCRdb to the 5' RACE reads, yields one record per CDR3 protein. The sample shows some 900,000 distinct CDR3 sequences, about 48% of them seen only once. The study recruited healthy Caucasian donors from Russia who were aged roughly 6 to 95. Staff drew roughly 10 milliliters of peripheral blood from each donor. Broader study findings: With unsorted PBMCs, a conclusive comparison of naive versus antigen-experienced cells was not possible.

The TCR was taken from a man aged 25 to 45 in good health. Sequenced material: blood.

The CDR3 reads CASSLSGRESTDTQYF. The CDR3, as DNA: TGCGCCAGCAGCCTAAGCGGCCGGGAGAGCACAGATACGCAGTATTTT. This chain connects TRBV4-1 to TRBJ2-3; D might be TRBD2 (6 bases). The germline CDR1 and CDR2 sequences are MGHRA and YSYEKL. The CDR3 spans 16 residues. The germline V and J ends were trimmed by 4 bases and 0 bases, with 14 bases remaining between them.